Following are 2 T cell receptor beta chains from one sample sequenced in a study of blood T cell repertoires in COVID-19. Libraries were prepared by immunoSEQ multiplex PCR; TCRdb keeps only in-frame clonotypes and omits some of them. The sample shows a few hundred thousand clones, around 89% of them seen only once. Source material: peripheral blood. The source of these receptors is a woman aged 60-75 years with acute or convalescent COVID-19.

The chain links TRBV7-9 to TRBJ2-2; D might be TRBD1 (5 bases). With 2 bases removed from V and 0 bases from J, the gap between germline ends came to 13 bases. Germline CDR1 is SEHNR and CDR2 is FQNEAQ (reference sequence). CDR3 length: 17 residues. The CDR3 sequence: CASSLRGAKANTGELFF. Here the CDR3 DNA reads TGTGCCAGCAGCTTACGTGGGGCAAAGGCGAACACCGGGGAGCTGTTTTTT.

Regarding this clone: A read error may produce the germline difference seen at one junction end. The rearrangement joins TRBV6-2 or TRBV6-3 to TRBJ2-5; 7 nucleotides match TRBD1. This CDR3 spans 15 amino acids. Germline V gives CDR1 MNHEY, CDR2 SVGEGT. CDR3 sequence reads: CASSYSIQAQGLRNF. CDR3 in DNA: TGTGCCAGCAGTTACTCGATTCAAGCACAGGGGCTGAGGAACTTC.